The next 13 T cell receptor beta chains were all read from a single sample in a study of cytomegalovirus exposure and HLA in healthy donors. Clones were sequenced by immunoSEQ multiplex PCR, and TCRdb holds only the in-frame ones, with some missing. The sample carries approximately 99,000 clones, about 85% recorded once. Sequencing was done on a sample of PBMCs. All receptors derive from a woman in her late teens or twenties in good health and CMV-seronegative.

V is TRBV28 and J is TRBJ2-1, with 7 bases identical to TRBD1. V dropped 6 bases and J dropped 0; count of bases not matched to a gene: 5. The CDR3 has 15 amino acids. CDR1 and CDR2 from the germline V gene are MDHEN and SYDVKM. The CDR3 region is CASSPNRGSYNEQFF. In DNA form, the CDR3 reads TGTGCCAGCAGCCCGAACAGGGGCTCCTACAATGAGCAGTTCTTC.

The DNA of the CDR3 is TGTGCCAGCAGCTTAGGAGGGGAAGCCACTCTTCCCTACGAGCAGTACTTC. It encodes CASSLGGEATLPYEQYF. The J gene is TRBJ2-7, the V gene TRBV13; D is perhaps TRBD1 (5 bases). CDR3 length: 17 amino acids. Deletions cut 0 bases from V and 2 bases from J, with 17 bases between. Germline V gives CDR1 PRHDT, CDR2 FYEKMQ (reference sequence).

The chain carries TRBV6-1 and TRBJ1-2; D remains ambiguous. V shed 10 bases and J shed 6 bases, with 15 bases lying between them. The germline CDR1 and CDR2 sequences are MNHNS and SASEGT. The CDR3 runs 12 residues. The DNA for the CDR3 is TGTGCCACCCATGCACCGGTGGATGGCTACACCTTC. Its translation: CATHAPVDGYTF.

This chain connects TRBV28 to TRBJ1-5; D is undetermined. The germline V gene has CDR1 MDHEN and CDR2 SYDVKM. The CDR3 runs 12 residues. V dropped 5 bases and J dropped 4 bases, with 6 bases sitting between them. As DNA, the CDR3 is TGTGCCAGCAGTGTCTTTAATCAGCCCCAGCATTTT. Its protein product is CASSVFNQPQHF.

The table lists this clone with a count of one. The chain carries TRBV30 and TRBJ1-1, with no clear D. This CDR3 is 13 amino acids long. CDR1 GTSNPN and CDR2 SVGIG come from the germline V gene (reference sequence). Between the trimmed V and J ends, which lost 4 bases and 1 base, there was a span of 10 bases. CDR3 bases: TGTGCCTGGACCGAGATCCAGAACACTGAAGCTTTCTTT. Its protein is CAWTEIQNTEAFF.

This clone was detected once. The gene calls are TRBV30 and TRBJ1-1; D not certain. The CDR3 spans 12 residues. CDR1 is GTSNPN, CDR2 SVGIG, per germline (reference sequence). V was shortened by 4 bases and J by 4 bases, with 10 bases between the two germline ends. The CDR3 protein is CAWIRVGTEAFF. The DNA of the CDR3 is TGTGCCTGGATTCGGGTTGGCACTGAAGCTTTCTTT.

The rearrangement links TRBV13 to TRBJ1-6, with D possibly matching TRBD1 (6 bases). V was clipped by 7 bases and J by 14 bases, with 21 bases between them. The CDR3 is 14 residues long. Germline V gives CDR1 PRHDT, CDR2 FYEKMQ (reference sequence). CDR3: CASTQGGGRVALHF. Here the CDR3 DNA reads TGTGCCAGCACCCAAGGGGGGGGACGGGTGGCCCTCCACTTT.

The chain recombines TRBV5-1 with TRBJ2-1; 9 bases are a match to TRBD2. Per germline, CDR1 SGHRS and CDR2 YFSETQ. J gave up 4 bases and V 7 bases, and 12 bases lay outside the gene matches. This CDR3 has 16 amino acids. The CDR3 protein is CASSNDSGGIYNEQFF. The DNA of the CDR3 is TGCGCCAGCTCAAACGATAGCGGGGGTATATACAATGAGCAGTTCTTC.

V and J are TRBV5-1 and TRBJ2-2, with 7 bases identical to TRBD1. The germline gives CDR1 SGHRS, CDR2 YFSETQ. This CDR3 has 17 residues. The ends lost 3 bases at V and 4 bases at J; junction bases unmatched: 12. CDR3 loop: CASSYTIDRVGTGELFF. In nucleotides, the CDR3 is TGCGCCAGCAGCTATACTATTGACAGGGTTGGCACCGGGGAGCTGTTTTTT.

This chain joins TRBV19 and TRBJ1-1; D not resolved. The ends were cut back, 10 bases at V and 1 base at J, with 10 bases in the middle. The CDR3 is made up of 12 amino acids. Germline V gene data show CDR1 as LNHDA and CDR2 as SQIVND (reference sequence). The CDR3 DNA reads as TGTGCCACCCGGACTGGGAACACTGAAGCTTTCTTT. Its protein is CATRTGNTEAFF.

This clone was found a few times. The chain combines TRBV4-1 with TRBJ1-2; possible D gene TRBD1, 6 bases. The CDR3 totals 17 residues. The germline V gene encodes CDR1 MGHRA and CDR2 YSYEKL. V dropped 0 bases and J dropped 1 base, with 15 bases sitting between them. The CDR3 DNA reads TGCGCCAGCAGCCAAGAGGCCGAGGGACACCTTAACTATGGCTACACCTTC. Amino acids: CASSQEAEGHLNYGYTF.

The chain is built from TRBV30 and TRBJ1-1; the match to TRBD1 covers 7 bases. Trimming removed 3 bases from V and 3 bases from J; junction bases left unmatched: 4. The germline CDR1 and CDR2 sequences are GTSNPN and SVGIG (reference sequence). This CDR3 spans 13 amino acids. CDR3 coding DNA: TGTGCCTGGAGATCGACAGGGCACACTGAAGCTTTCTTT. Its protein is CAWRSTGHTEAFF.

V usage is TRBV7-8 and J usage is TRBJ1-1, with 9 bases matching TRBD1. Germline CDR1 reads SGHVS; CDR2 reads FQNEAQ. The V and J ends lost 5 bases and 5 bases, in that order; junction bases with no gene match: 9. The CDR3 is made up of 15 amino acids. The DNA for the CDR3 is TGTGCCAGCAGCCCGGACAGGGGCCAGGGAACTGAAGCTTTCTTT. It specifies CASSPDRGQGTEAFF. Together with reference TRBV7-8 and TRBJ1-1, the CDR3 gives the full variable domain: GAGVSQSPRYKVAKRGQDVALRCDPISGHVSLFWYQQALGQGPEFLTYFQNEAQLDKSGLPSDRFFAERPEGSVSTLKIQRTQQEDSAVYLCASSPDRGQGTEAFFGQGTRLTVV.